The present entry profiles one T cell receptor (beta chain) with its context. The CDR3 spans 12 residues. Germline loops: CDR1 MNHNS, CDR2 SASEGT. V lost 8 bases and J lost 7, with 12 bases in between. The data were obtained in a study of shared clonotypes between healthy human individuals. Repertoires were generated with immunoSEQ multiplex PCR, while TCRdb's copy carries only in-frame clones and drops some. The profile shows approximately 2.5 million clones, roughly nine tenths of them singletons. Both subsets, CD45RA+ naive and CD45RA-negative memory, were split from the CD4+ cells. The V gene is TRBV6-1, the J gene TRBJ2-1; no firm D call. The specimen sequenced was naive CD4+ T cells sorted from blood. Subset of the sample: CD45RA+ positively selected. This clonotype originated in a man aged 18-30 years in good health. CDR3 protein: CASPNLGNEQFF. In DNA form, the CDR3 reads TGTGCCAGCCCGAATCTTGGGAATGAGCAGTTCTTC.